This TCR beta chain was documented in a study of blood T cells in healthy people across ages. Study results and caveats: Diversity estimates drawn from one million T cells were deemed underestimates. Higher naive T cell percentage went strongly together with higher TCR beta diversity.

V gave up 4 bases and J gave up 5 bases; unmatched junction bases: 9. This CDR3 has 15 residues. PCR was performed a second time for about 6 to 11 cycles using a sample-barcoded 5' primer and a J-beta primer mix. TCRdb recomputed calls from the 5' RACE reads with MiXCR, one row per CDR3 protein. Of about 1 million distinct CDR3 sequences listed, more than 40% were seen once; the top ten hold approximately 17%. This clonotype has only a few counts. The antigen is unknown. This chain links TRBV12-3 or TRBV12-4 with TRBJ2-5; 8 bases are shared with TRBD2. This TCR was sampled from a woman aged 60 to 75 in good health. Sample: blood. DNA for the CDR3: TGTGCCAGCAGTTCAAGCGGGAGCCTTGGGGAGACCCAGTACTTC. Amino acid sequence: CASSSSGSLGETQYF.